This is a list of T cell receptor beta chains from one sample in a study of T-cell memory formation after mild COVID-19. TCRdb reanalysed the 5' RACE reads using MiXCR and keeps one entry per CDR3 protein. The repertoire consists of under 550,000 distinct CDR3 sequences, with approximately 18% occurring once and the leading ten covering approximately 21%. The specimen was PBMCs or a T cell subset sorted from them (not recorded which). All receptors derive from a man aged 18 to 30 who had mild COVID-19 (a few samples of this study predate the infection). Cell type and time point are not known. The CDR3 runs from the conserved cysteine through the conserved F or W. The order of the fields is D gene, V gene, clone size, J gene, CDR3 DNA, CDR3 protein. D genes are given only for firm matches. The size of a clone is reported for some rows only, either as once, few or many, or as a class for expanded clones.

>.|TRBV19|.|TRBJ2-4
TGTGCCACCTTTTACTCTAAAGGGGGCAAAAACATTCAGTACTTC
CATFYSKGGKNIQYF
>.|TRBV11-2|.|TRBJ2-5
TGTGCCAGCAGCTGGGGGGTATGGGAGACCCAGTACTTC
CASSWGVWETQYF
>TRBD2|TRBV7-3|.|TRBJ2-3
TGTGCCAGCAGGAAGGCGACTAGCGGGGGCCAAATGCAGTATTTT
CASRKATSGGQMQYF
>.|TRBV24-1|few|TRBJ2-2
TGTGCCAACTCGTACTTAAGACAGGATTGGAGCACCGGGGAGCTGTTTTTT
CANSYLRQDWSTGELFF
>.|TRBV24-1|.|TRBJ1-6
TGTGCCACCAGTGATTTTCCCCCACGCCGTGATTCACCCCTCCACTTT
CATSDFPPRRDSPLHF
>TRBD2|TRBV20-1|.|TRBJ2-5
TGCAGTGCTAGAGATGACGGGGGGAGACAAGAGACCCAGTACTTC
CSARDDGGRQETQYF
>.|TRBV3-1|few|TRBJ1-2
TGTGCCAGCAGCCAAGATGCCAACGGCGGGGGCTACACCTTC
CASSQDANGGGYTF
>.|TRBV5-1|few|TRBJ2-5
TGCGCCAGCAGCTTGGCCCCGACAGGACTAGAACGGGAGACCCAGTACTTC
CASSLAPTGLERETQYF
>.|TRBV3-1|many|TRBJ2-5
TGTGCCAGCAGCCAAGAGGTGACCCAGTACTTC
CASSQEVTQYF
>TRBD1|TRBV9|few|TRBJ1-5
TGTGCCAGCAGCGAAACAGGGGATAGCAATCAGCCCCAGCATTTT
CASSETGDSNQPQHF
>.|TRBV11-2|.|TRBJ2-3
TGTGCCAGCAGCTTAATGCCAGGGCCGACAGATACGCAGTATTTT
CASSLMPGPTDTQYF
>.|TRBV4-1|few|TRBJ2-2
TGCGCCAGCAGCCTGGGGGCACTAGCGAACACCGGGGAGCTGTTTTTT
CASSLGALANTGELFF
>.|TRBV10-3|few|TRBJ2-1
TGTGCCATCAGTGAGTCGGGAAGCCCCGGGGGAGGAAAGCTGGAGCAGTTCTTC
CAISESGSPGGGKLEQFF
>.|TRBV7-4|many|TRBJ2-3
TGTGCCAGCAGCTTAGTATTTGTGCCTCCGGGATATTTT
CASSLVFVPPGYF
>.|TRBV7-9|few|TRBJ2-3
TGTGCCAGCAACCTTCGGGGTAGGGCAGATACGCAGTATTTT
CASNLRGRADTQYF
>.|TRBV30|.|TRBJ2-5
TGTGCCTGGGGAGGGGGGGCAGAGACCCAGTACTTC
CAWGGGAETQYF
>.|TRBV29-1|few|TRBJ2-3
TGCAGCGTTGAAAACAGACTTCGTACAGATACGCAGTATTTT
CSVENRLRTDTQYF
>.|TRBV5-1|.|TRBJ2-7
TGCGCCAGCAGCCCTGACCAAGGCAAGCAGTACTTC
CASSPDQGKQYF
>.|TRBV6-6|few|TRBJ2-3
TGTGCCAGCAGTGGGACCCGTCACACAGATACGCAGTATTTT
CASSGTRHTDTQYF
>.|TRBV7-2|.|TRBJ2-3
TGTGCCAGCAGCTCTAGGCTCCCAACGGGGACTAGCACAGATACGCAGTATTTT
CASSSRLPTGTSTDTQYF
>TRBD1|TRBV12-3/TRBV12-4|.|TRBJ1-5
TGTGCCAGCAGTCGACAGGGAAATAGCAATCAGCCCCAGCATTTT
CASSRQGNSNQPQHF
>TRBD1|TRBV7-2|many|TRBJ2-5
TGTGCCAGCAGCTTAGGGCAGGGGGACCTTCGGGAGACCCAGTACTTC
CASSLGQGDLRETQYF
>.|TRBV18|.|TRBJ1-2
TGTGCCAGCTCACCACCTATACGGGGCGTCGATGGCTACACCTTC
CASSPPIRGVDGYTF
>.|TRBV4-2|.|TRBJ2-3
TGTGCCAGCAGCCAGGCCGTCGGGACTCCCCGGGATACGCAGTATTTT
CASSQAVGTPRDTQYF
>TRBD2|TRBV30|many|TRBJ2-3
TGTGCCTGGAGAGCGGGGGGGGATGCAGATACGCAGTATTTT
CAWRAGGDADTQYF
>TRBD1|TRBV7-9|.|TRBJ2-1
TGTGCCAGCAGCCAAGGGGGACAGGGGTTCTTC
CASSQGGQGFF
>.|TRBV20-1|.|TRBJ2-2
TGCAGTGCTAGACTAACCAGGGGGGATAACACCGGGGAGCTGTTTTTT
CSARLTRGDNTGELFF
>.|TRBV7-3|few|TRBJ2-2
TGTGCCAGCAGCTTCGTGGGTTCCGGGGAGCTGTTTTTT
CASSFVGSGELFF
>TRBD2|TRBV15|.|TRBJ2-3
TGTGCCACCAGCAATAGCGGGGGGGTCGTCTATAGCACAGATACGCAGTATTTT
CATSNSGGVVYSTDTQYF
>.|TRBV18|.|TRBJ2-3
TGTGCCAGCTCACCATCGGGCCATTCGCTCTATACGCAGTATTTT
CASSPSGHSLYTQYF
>.|TRBV15|.|TRBJ2-3
TGTGCCACCAGCAGAGGTTCGGGGGGCACAGATACGCAGTATTTT
CATSRGSGGTDTQYF
>.|TRBV2|few|TRBJ2-7
TGTGCCAGCAGTACTTCCACAGGGTTCTACGAGCAGTACTTC
CASSTSTGFYEQYF
>.|TRBV4-1|many|TRBJ2-1
TGCGCCAGCAGCCAAGCCAATCTGGTCGGGAGCTCCTACAATGAGCAGTTCTTC
CASSQANLVGSSYNEQFF
>.|TRBV5-1|.|TRBJ2-4
TGCGCCAGCAGCTTCCCAGACCAAAACATTCAGTACTTC
CASSFPDQNIQYF
>.|TRBV4-3|few|TRBJ2-6
TGCGCCAGCAGCCATCTCGGGGCGGGATCCCGCTCTGGGGCCAACGTCCTGACTTTC
CASSHLGAGSRSGANVLTF
>.|TRBV5-1|many|TRBJ2-1
TGCGCCAGCCGCTTTATCGGGGATGAGCAGTTCTTC
CASRFIGDEQFF
>.|TRBV3-1|many|TRBJ2-7
TGTGCCAGCAGCCAATGGGGTAGGACCTACGAGCAGTACTTC
CASSQWGRTYEQYF
>TRBD1|TRBV11-2|.|TRBJ1-1
TGTGCCAGCAGCCCCCCGGCCTACAGGGGGCCCATGAACACTGAAGCTTTCTTT
CASSPPAYRGPMNTEAFF
>.|TRBV6-6|.|TRBJ1-1
TGTGCCAGCAGTTACTGGGGCACGGGAGGTGAAGCTTTCTTT
CASSYWGTGGEAFF
>.|TRBV2|few|TRBJ2-7
TGTGCCAGCAGTGAAGCGGGATTTGACAAACAGTACTTC
CASSEAGFDKQYF
>.|TRBV20-1|few|TRBJ1-1
TGCAGTGCTAGAACGTCCCGAGGTTCTTTCTTT
CSARTSRGSFF
>.|TRBV24-1|few|TRBJ2-1
TGTGCCACCTCGACAGGAGACTACAATGAGCAGTTCTTC
CATSTGDYNEQFF
>.|TRBV7-8|few|TRBJ1-4
TGTGCCAGCAGCTTTGGGCCGGGGAATGAAAAACTGTTTTTT
CASSFGPGNEKLFF
>TRBD1|TRBV12-5|few|TRBJ2-7
TGTGCTAGTGGTCCCTGGACAGGGGTCCACGAGCAGTACTTC
CASGPWTGVHEQYF
>.|TRBV11-2|few|TRBJ2-7
TGTGCCAGCAGCTTAGCCCCGGGGACAAGCTACGAGCAGTACTTC
CASSLAPGTSYEQYF
>TRBD1|TRBV7-9|few|TRBJ2-2
TGTGCCAGCAGCGAAACACCGGGACAGGGCCATACCGGGGAGCTGTTTTTT
CASSETPGQGHTGELFF
>.|TRBV29-1|.|TRBJ1-1
TGCAGCGTTGCCCTTGGGGGGGATGGGACTGAAGCTTTCTTT
CSVALGGDGTEAFF